The sample holds a few counts of the clone carrying this T cell receptor beta chain. Its specificity is not known. The germline gives CDR1 LNHDA, CDR2 SQIVND (reference sequence). This CDR3 comprises 15 residues. The V end was cut by 7 bases, the J end by 0 bases, with 10 bases between. The sample is drawn from a study of T-cell reconstitution after alpha-beta-depleted transplantation in children. General study findings and limits: Alpha-beta T cells about two months after transplant reportedly derived from several hundred expanded graft clones. High day-60 TCRbeta diversity in some patients came from surviving recipient T cells and thymic progenitors. At the one-year point after transplant, T-cell counts and TCRbeta diversity were found to come mostly from T cells that had been newly produced.

The library targeted TCRbeta and was prepared with unique molecular identifiers. TCRdb reanalysed the PCR reads using MiXCR and keeps one entry per CDR3 protein. The repertoire holds about 290,000 distinct CDR3 sequences, with roughly a tenth as singletons. The chain carries TRBV19 and TRBJ1-6; D remains unclear. The starting material was PBMCs, obtained before TCRalphabeta/CD19-depleted stem cell transplant. The receptor was derived from a boy younger than two with acute myeloid leukemia, due to receive a stem cell transplant. In DNA form, the CDR3 reads TGTGCCAGTAACGATGACACCTCCTATAATTCACCCCTCCACTTT. Translated, it gives CASNDDTSYNSPLHF.